These 21 T cell receptor beta chains were sequenced from one sample in a study of Graves' ophthalmopathy and Graves' hyperthyroidism. Researchers took RNA transcripts and amplified TCR beta CDR3 regions from them. Investigators did first-round RT-PCR with HTBI primers, then second-round multiplex PCR. TCRdb redid the calling of the multiplex PCR reads with MiXCR, one entry per CDR3 protein. The sample has 350,000 to 450,000 distinct CDR3 sequences, roughly 18% seen once; the top ten hold 1.5% to 2%. The specimen was peripheral blood. Receptor source: a woman aged 18-29 years with Graves' ophthalmopathy.

This clonotype has at least ten counts. In DNA form, the CDR3 reads TGCGCCAGCAGCCAAGATATGGAAAGGGGGGACACTGAAGCTTTCTTT. Amino acids: CASSQDMERGDTEAFF. The chain couples TRBV4-3 to TRBJ1-1; D is possibly TRBD1 (6 bases). Trimming cost V 0 bases and J 3 bases, with 14 bases left between them. Germline V CDR1 and CDR2: LGHNA, YSLEER. This CDR3 is 16 amino acids long.

This clonotype was counted many times. The CDR3 spells CAWSPRDNPHEQYF. For the CDR3, the DNA is TGTGCCTGGAGTCCCCGTGACAATCCACACGAGCAGTACTTC. The chain combines TRBV30 with TRBJ2-7; D gene uncertain. Germline V gene sequence: CDR1 GTSNPN, CDR2 SVGIG (reference sequence). Trimming removed 2 bases from V and 5 bases from J, with 16 bases in between. This CDR3 spans 14 amino acids.

This clonotype has a count of ten or more. The chain uses TRBV18 and TRBJ2-7; D is unresolved. CDR1 is KGHSH, CDR2 LQKENI, per germline. The CDR3 spans 17 residues. Trimming took off 5 bases at V and 0 bases at J, with 20 bases between the two ends. The CDR3 here is CASSSLPPVRSSYEQYF. The CDR3 DNA sequence: TGTGCCAGCTCATCCCTTCCACCAGTCCGCTCCTCCTACGAGCAGTACTTC.

This clonotype appeared many times. The chain links TRBV5-1 to TRBJ2-2; no clear D gene. The CDR3 length is 17 residues. The V and J ends lost 0 bases and 2 bases respectively, with 14 bases between them. Per the germline V gene, CDR1 is SGHRS and CDR2 is YFSETQ. In DNA, the CDR3 is TGCGCCAGCAGCTTGGTTGCCTCCTTAATCAACACCGGGGAGCTGTTTTTT. Translated, it gives CASSLVASLINTGELFF.

This clonotype occurred many times. The chain carries TRBV12-3 or TRBV12-4 and TRBJ2-7; 7 nucleotides match TRBD1. Trimming cost V 1 base and J 4 bases; bases outside gene matches: 7. This CDR3 is built from 15 residues. CDR3 protein: CASSLGGQMRYEQYF. The CDR3 DNA is TGTGCCAGCAGTTTAGGGGGACAGATGAGATACGAGCAGTACTTC.

This clonotype was counted ten times or more. The chain recombines TRBV6-2 or TRBV6-3 with TRBJ2-7, with TRBD2 identical over 12 bases. This CDR3 comprises 15 residues. The V and J ends lost 5 bases and 7 bases, in that order; junction bases with no gene match: 9. CDR1 is MNHEY, CDR2 SVGEGT, per germline. CDR3 amino acids: CASSNPGLAGLEQYF. For the CDR3, the DNA is TGTGCCAGCAGTAACCCGGGACTAGCGGGTCTAGAGCAGTACTTC.

This clonotype appeared many times. Here the CDR3 DNA reads TGTGCCAGCAGTGGCAAACGTCAGCCCCAGCATTTT. Translation: CASSGKRQPQHF. The chain recombines TRBV28 with TRBJ1-5; D ambiguous. There are 12 residues in the CDR3. V was shortened by 5 bases and J by 6 bases, with 8 bases between the two germline ends. Germline V gene sequence: CDR1 MDHEN, CDR2 SYDVKM.

This clonotype turned up a few times. The J gene is TRBJ1-5, the V gene TRBV19, with D uncertain. This CDR3 has 15 amino acids. The V end was cut by 2 bases, the J end by 2 bases, with 10 bases between. CDR1 and CDR2 (germline): LNHDA, SQIVND (reference sequence). In nucleotides, the CDR3 is TGTGCCAGTAGTATACAGCGTTACGGCAATCAGCCCCAGCATTTT. Protein sequence: CASSIQRYGNQPQHF.

This clonotype occurred many times. The V and J genes are TRBV25-1 and TRBJ2-7; the D gene is possibly TRBD2 (6 bases). Germline V gene lookup returns CDR1 MGHDK and CDR2 SYGVNS. This CDR3 comprises 16 residues. V lost 3 bases and J 3 bases, leaving 18 bases between the germline ends. The CDR3 nucleotides are TGTGCCAGCAGTGATTGGGGGGACGGGGGAGACTACGAGCAGTACTTC. This sequence encodes CASSDWGDGGDYEQYF.

The table lists this clonotype with many counts. V is TRBV11-2 and J is TRBJ1-5; no firm D call. V lost 5 bases, J lost 1 base, and 6 bases lay in between. Per the germline V gene, CDR1 is SGHAT and CDR2 is FQNNGV. The CDR3 totals 13 residues. CDR3 residues: CASSQQSNQPQHF. For the CDR3, the DNA is TGTGCCAGCAGCCAACAGAGCAATCAGCCCCAGCATTTT.

At least ten counts were recorded for this clonotype. The chain recombines TRBV19 with TRBJ1-5, with TRBD1 as a possible D gene (5 bases). V lost 5 bases and J 1 base, leaving 12 bases between the germline ends. Germline CDR1 LNHDA, CDR2 SQIVND (reference sequence). The CDR3 sequence is 15 residues long. CDR3 sequence reads: CASSSQWGSNQPQHF. The CDR3 DNA follows: TGTGCCAGTAGTTCGCAATGGGGGAGCAATCAGCCCCAGCATTTT.

This clonotype came up many times. In DNA, the CDR3 is TGTGCCAGCAGTGAGGGTTCCTCCTACGAGCAGTACTTC. Amino acids: CASSEGSSYEQYF. The chain carries TRBV9 and TRBJ2-7, with D possibly being TRBD2 (5 bases). Trimming stripped 5 bases from V and 0 bases from J, with 9 bases between. The CDR3 extends over 13 amino acids. The germline V gene encodes CDR1 SGDLS and CDR2 YYNGEE.

This clonotype was detected ten times or more. A read error may explain this, as a much larger clone is one base away. The J gene is TRBJ1-1, the V gene TRBV6-1, with 10 bases matching TRBD1. The CDR3 length is 14 residues. From germline, CDR1 is MNHNS and CDR2 SASEGT. The CDR3 DNA reads TGTGCCAGCAGGGGGGACAGGGGAAGGGCTGAAGCTCTCTTT. It encodes CASRGDRGRAEALF.

This chain joins TRBV6-1 and TRBJ2-5; 7 bases line up with TRBD2. V was clipped by 1 base and J by 4 bases; unmatched bases: 3. The CDR3 has 14 amino acids. Germline CDR1 is MNHNS and CDR2 is SASEGT. CDR3 nucleotide sequence: TGTGCCAGCAGTGAAGTTGGCGGGGGAGAGACCCAGTACTTC. Translated: CASSEVGGGETQYF.

This chain uses TRBV7-2 with TRBJ2-7; 10 bases fit TRBD2. Germline CDR1 and CDR2: SGHTA and FQGNSA. The CDR3 contains 14 residues. The V and J ends lost 2 bases and 3 bases, in that order; junction bases with no gene match: 1. CDR3 sequence: CASSLPSGSYEQYF. CDR3 coding DNA: TGTGCCAGCAGCTTACCTAGCGGGAGCTACGAGCAGTACTTC.

The chain has TRBV20-1 and TRBJ1-2; D gene unclear. The V end lost 3 bases, the J end lost 4 bases, and 9 bases lay between the germline ends. The CDR3 is 12 amino acids. Germline V gives CDR1 DFQATT, CDR2 SNEGSKA (reference sequence). CDR3 DNA sequence: TGCAGTGCTAGCCTTTCGGTCTATGGCTACACCTTC. It encodes CSASLSVYGYTF.

This clonotype was detected many times. The chain combines TRBV28 with TRBJ2-7; D gene unclear. The CDR3 spans 16 residues. V gave up 5 bases and J gave up 2 bases, with 19 bases separating them. The germline gives CDR1 MDHEN, CDR2 SYDVKM. Here the CDR3 DNA reads TGTGCCAGCAGTCCCGTCCCGCGCGGCGATACCTACGAGCAGTACTTC. Its translation is CASSPVPRGDTYEQYF. The whole variable domain, remainder taken from reference TRBV28 and TRBJ2-7, is DVKVTQSSRYLVKRTGEKVFLECVQDMDHENMFWYRQDPGLGLRLIYFSYDVKMKEKGDIPEGYSVSREKKERFSLILESASTNQTSMYLCASSPVPRGDTYEQYFGPGTRLTVT.

V and J are TRBV12-3 or TRBV12-4 and TRBJ2-7; perhaps TRBD2 as D (5 bases). The CDR3 is 13 residues long. Between the trimmed V and J ends, which lost 10 bases and 1 base, there was a span of 14 bases. CDR3 coding DNA: TGTGCCATCCGAAGCGGTCGTTCCTACGAGCAGTACTTC. Translating it yields CAIRSGRSYEQYF.

This clonotype was seen repeatedly, ten times or more. The chain uses TRBV6-2 or TRBV6-3 and TRBJ1-1; D unclear. CDR1 is MNHEY and CDR2 is SVGEGT in the germline V gene. The V end was cut by 0 bases, the J end by 0 bases, with 5 bases between. There are 14 residues in the CDR3. In nucleotides, the CDR3 is TGTGCCAGCAGTTACTCTTCGGTGAACACTGAAGCTTTCTTT. Translation gives CASSYSSVNTEAFF.

In its sample, this clonotype was seen many times. The chain couples TRBV7-6 to TRBJ2-7; D perhaps matches TRBD2 (6 bases). Germline V gene sequence: CDR1 SGHVS, CDR2 FNYEAQ. V was pared by 5 bases and J by 0 bases, with 14 bases between. The CDR3 has 15 amino acids. In nucleotides, the CDR3 is TGTGCCAGCAGCCTGGGACGGGAGAGCTCCTACGAGCAGTACTTC. Amino acids: CASSLGRESSYEQYF.

V and J are TRBV6-2 or TRBV6-3 and TRBJ2-7, with TRBD2 identical over 8 bases. This CDR3 contains 17 residues. The trim removed 2 bases at V and 0 bases at J, leaving 9 bases unmatched. Per the germline V gene, CDR1 is MNHEY and CDR2 is SVGEGT. CDR3 in amino acids: CASSYVPRGRSSYEQYF. CDR3 DNA: TGTGCCAGCAGTTACGTGCCTCGCGGGAGGAGCTCCTACGAGCAGTACTTC.